These 19 T cell receptor beta chains were sequenced from one sample in a study of read filtering for tumor transcriptome and immune sequencing. From around 440 ng of RNA, a library with molecular barcoded alpha/delta and beta/gamma adaptors was made. Using its own MiXCR run on the reads, TCRdb lists one record per CDR3 protein. The sample holds more than 45,000 distinct CDR3 sequences; about 12% are singletons and the top ten take under 20%. The material sequenced was a population of CD138-negative cells sorted from bone marrow. The receptors shown here come from a donor aged 40 or over with multiple myeloma.

Points on this clonotype: At one end the junction does not follow the germline gene, possibly because of a read error. This chain links TRBV2 with TRBJ2-5; unclear D gene. Per germline, CDR1 SNHLY and CDR2 FYNNEI. This CDR3 is 14 amino acids long. CDR3 amino acids: CASSPSPEIKPQHF. In DNA, the CDR3 is TGTGCCAGCAGCCCCTCCCCGGAAATTAAGCCCCAGCACTTC.

This clonotype appeared a few times. The chain's CDR3 is CASSQRVAGVLTDTQYF. The CDR3 DNA is TGCGCCAGCAGCCAAAGGGTAGCGGGCGTCCTCACAGATACGCAGTATTTT. V and J are TRBV4-1 and TRBJ2-3; 7 bases agree with TRBD2. The ends lost 2 bases at V and 2 bases at J; junction bases unmatched: 10. This CDR3 region has 17 residues. Germline loops: CDR1 MGHRA, CDR2 YSYEKL.

There are many counts of this clonotype. The V gene is TRBV11-3, the J gene TRBJ2-5, with D unclear. The length of the CDR3 is 16 residues. Trimming shortened V by 4 bases and J by 4 bases, and 19 bases separated the two germline ends. CDR1 is SGHNT, CDR2 YENEEA, per germline. The CDR3 nucleotides read TGTGCCAGCAGCTCCGAAACGGGCCGCATGGGAGAGACCCAGTACTTC. This codes for CASSSETGRMGETQYF. The complete variable domain, with remaining parts taken from reference TRBV11-3 and TRBJ2-5, reads EAGVVQSPRYKIIEKKQPVAFWCNPISGHNTLYWYLQNLGQGPELLIRYENEEAVDDSQLPKDRFSAERLKGVDSTLKIQPAELGDSAVYLCASSSETGRMGETQYFGPGTRLLVL.

This clonotype was recorded many times. The chain links TRBV20-1 to TRBJ2-5, with TRBD1 matching over 9 bases. The CDR3 sequence is 16 residues long. Looked up from germline, CDR1 is DFQATT and CDR2 is SNEGSKA (reference sequence). The J segment lost 1 base and the V segment lost 1 base, leaving 7 bases of the junction unmatched. The CDR3 DNA reads as TGCAGTGCTAGAGGGTTCGGGACAGGGATCCAAGAGACCCAGTACTTC. Translation: CSARGFGTGIQETQYF.

The chain has TRBV27 and TRBJ2-7; possibly TRBD1 or TRBD2 for D (5 bases each). Germline values: CDR1 MNHEY, CDR2 SMNVEV (reference sequence). The CDR3 totals 14 residues. Trimming shortened V by 4 bases and J by 1 base, and 11 bases separated the two germline ends. The CDR3 DNA reads TGTGCCAGCAGTTCCGGGGCGGATTCCTACGAGCAGTACTTC. Its protein product is CASSSGADSYEQYF.

This clonotype came up many times. The chain links TRBV20-1 to TRBJ2-1; 14 nucleotides line up with TRBD2. This CDR3 has 14 residues. Germline V lookup: CDR1 DFQATT, CDR2 SNEGSKA (reference sequence). J gave up 9 bases and V 1 base, and 2 bases lay outside the gene matches. The CDR3: CSARGTSGGSEQFF. The CDR3 region has the DNA TGCAGTGCTAGAGGGACTAGCGGGGGGTCTGAGCAGTTCTTC.

The table lists this clonotype with many counts. Here the CDR3 reads CASSLLLSRSEQFF. DNA for the CDR3: TGTGCCAGCAGCTTGTTACTGAGTCGTAGTGAGCAGTTCTTC. The rearrangement uses TRBV5-8 and TRBJ2-1; D remains ambiguous. V gave up 1 base and J gave up 9 bases, with 14 bases separating them. The germline V gene has CDR1 SGHTS and CDR2 YDEGEE. The CDR3 is made up of 14 amino acids. Complete variable domain (other parts from reference TRBV5-8 and TRBJ2-1): EAGVTQSPTHLIKTRGQQATLRCSPISGHTSVYWYQQALGLGLQFLLWYDEGEERNRGNFPPRFSGRQFPNYSSELNVNALELEDSALYLCASSLLLSRSEQFFGPGTRLTVL.

This rearrangement joins TRBV7-4 to TRBJ2-1; D not certain. This CDR3 has 18 residues. Trimming left V 5 bases short and J 8 bases short, with 28 bases between. Germline-derived CDR1 and CDR2 are SGHVT and SQSDAQ. The CDR3 sequence: CASSPRLGIWAGRDEQFF. The CDR3 nucleotides are TGTGCCAGCAGCCCCCGACTGGGCATTTGGGCCGGTCGGGATGAGCAGTTCTTC.

Turning to this clonotype: A read error likely explains this, since a far larger clone differs by one base. The chain employs TRBV11-2 and TRBJ2-1; the D gene is possibly TRBD1 (6 bases). The germline V and J ends were trimmed by 3 bases and 6 bases, with 12 bases remaining between them. The CDR3 is made up of 14 amino acids. Germline V gene data show CDR1 as SGHAT and CDR2 as FQNNGV. CDR3: CASSLGTGPNEQFF. The CDR3 coding sequence is TGTGCCAGCAGCTTGGGCACAGGGCCCAATGAGCAGTTCTTC.

To note about this clonotype: One end of the junction fails to match germline, which may point to a read error. The rearrangement uses TRBV9 and TRBJ2-7; possibly TRBD1 for D (6 bases). CDR3 length: 13 residues. CDR1 and CDR2 from the germline V gene are SGDLS and YYNGEE. The CDR3 loop reads CAGSVQGIAEQYF. CDR3 coding DNA: TGTGCCGGCAGCGTACAGGGTATCGCCGAGCAGTACTTC.

This clonotype has ten or more counts. This rearrangement joins TRBV5-1 to TRBJ2-1; possible D gene TRBD1, 6 bases. This CDR3 region has 15 residues. V was pared by 0 bases and J by 0 bases, with 7 bases between. Germline loops: CDR1 SGHRS, CDR2 YFSETQ. The CDR3 loop reads CASSLGGGSYNEQFF. DNA for the CDR3: TGCGCCAGCAGCTTGGGAGGGGGCTCCTACAATGAGCAGTTCTTC.

V usage is TRBV5-4 and J usage is TRBJ1-2, with D uncertain. The V and J ends lost 1 base and 4 bases respectively, with 14 bases between them. Per germline, CDR1 SGHNT and CDR2 YYREEE (reference sequence). The CDR3 extends over 15 amino acids. The CDR3: CASSLRTRASYGYTF. The CDR3 DNA is TGTGCCAGCAGCTTGAGGACGCGGGCGAGCTATGGCTACACCTTC.

This clonotype occurred many times. The chain has TRBV20-1 and TRBJ2-5; 9 bases are shared with TRBD2. The CDR3 runs 15 residues. V trimming: 3 bases; J trimming: 1 base; junction bases outside the gene matches: 6. Germline CDR1 DFQATT, CDR2 SNEGSKA (reference sequence). CDR3 sequence (DNA): TGCAGTGCTAGCGGTGGCGGGGGGGTCCAAGAGACCCAGTACTTC. Encoded protein: CSASGGGGVQETQYF.

The CDR3 nucleotides read TGTGCCAGCAGCTTGGGCGGGGCGGGCAACACCGGGGAGCTGTTTTTT. Translation: CASSLGGAGNTGELFF. The chain uses TRBV5-4 and TRBJ2-2, with D possibly being TRBD2 (6 bases). This CDR3 region has 16 residues. Trimming cost V 0 bases and J 2 bases, with 11 bases left between them. Looked up from germline, CDR1 is SGHNT and CDR2 is YYREEE (reference sequence).

The chain couples TRBV20-1 to TRBJ1-2, with D uncertain. The V end was cut by 4 bases, the J end by 6 bases, with 18 bases between. Germline CDR1 is DFQATT and CDR2 is SNEGSKA (reference sequence). CDR3 size: 14 residues. CDR3 amino acids: CSATRGCGFDGYTF. The CDR3 DNA follows: TGCAGTGCTACTCGGGGATGCGGTTTCGATGGCTACACCTTC.

This clonotype was counted only a few times. The chain combines TRBV18 with TRBJ2-2; D gene ambiguous. Deletions cut 0 bases from V and 1 base from J, with 3 bases between. Germline V lookup: CDR1 KGHSH, CDR2 LQKENI. The CDR3 has 14 amino acids. The DNA for the CDR3 is TGTGCCAGCTCACCACCGCAGAACACCGGGGAGCTGTTTTTT. It is translated as CASSPPQNTGELFF.

This clonotype was picked up many times. The V and J genes are TRBV29-1 and TRBJ2-1; 8 positions agree with TRBD1. The V and J ends lost 7 bases and 4 bases, in that order; junction bases with no gene match: 3. The germline V gene encodes CDR1 SQVTM and CDR2 ANQGSEA. The CDR3 covers 12 residues. CDR3 loop: CSGYRGYNEQFF. The CDR3 DNA reads as TGCAGCGGTTACAGGGGGTACAATGAGCAGTTCTTC.

On this clonotype: Since no conserved phenylalanine or tryptophan closes the CDR3, a read error is the likely cause. J is TRBJ2-2 and V is TRBV5-1; 8 nucleotides agree with TRBD1. CDR1 SGHRS and CDR2 YFSETQ come from the germline V gene. The CDR3 runs to 17 residues. V lost 2 bases and J lost 3; bases outside the gene matches: 9. Here the CDR3 reads CASSFRQGQADTGELFS. In DNA form, the CDR3 reads TGCGCCAGCAGCTTCCGCCAGGGACAGGCGGACACCGGGGAGCTGTTTTCT.

This clonotype was observed at least ten times. V gene TRBV3-1 combines with J gene TRBJ2-5; D gene uncertain. Germline loops: CDR1 LGHDT, CDR2 YNNKEL (reference sequence). Trimming cost V 0 bases and J 4 bases, with 21 bases left between them. The CDR3 has 18 amino acids. CDR3 sequence: CASSQDRGYPGRGETQYF. CDR3 nucleotide sequence: TGTGCCAGCAGCCAAGATAGAGGTTACCCCGGTCGAGGAGAGACCCAGTACTTC.